This TCR beta chain came from a study of molecular identifiers for immune sequencing clone quantification. Study information: Sequencing covered four of five parts into which replicate RNA from about 20,000 or 100,000 naive CD8 cells was split.

General study points: Highly expanded clone sizes could be underestimated by identical TCR molecules sharing a barcode.

This clonotype was recorded at least ten times. As yet, its antigen is unknown. Using its own MiXCR run on the PCR reads, TCRdb lists one record per CDR3 protein. Altogether approximately 20,000 distinct CDR3 sequences are present, about a fifth being singletons, with the ten largest covering 5% to 7%. Sequenced: naive CD8+ T cells from blood, with Jurkat cell RNA spiked in. Subset indicated: FACS-sorted CD8+CD4-CCR7+CD45RA+ naive T cells. The sequence was obtained from a human donor in good health. Some libraries in this study had Jurkat cell RNA spiked in.

The CDR3 loop is CASRRALAGVYEQYF. CDR3 DNA sequence: TGTGCCAGCAGGAGGGCACTAGCGGGAGTTTACGAGCAGTACTTC. This chain links TRBV6-2 or TRBV6-3 with TRBJ2-7; 11 bases align to TRBD2. V lost 6 bases, J lost 4 bases, and 8 bases stayed unmatched. Germline CDR1 MNHEY, CDR2 SVGEGT. CDR3 length: 15 residues.